This TCR beta chain originates from a study of identical twins. General study results and limits: Weaker excess sharing between twins was seen in beta out-of-frame sequences. Monozygotic twin pairs showed more out-of-frame TCR alpha sharing than models estimated.

About this clonotype itself: Antigen specificity is unknown.

TCRdb called the 5' RACE reads again in MiXCR, with one record for every CDR3 protein. The table shows some 230,000 distinct CDR3 sequences, with about 6.7% occurring only once. In germline, CDR1 is SEHNR, CDR2 FQNEAQ (reference sequence). This CDR3 comprises 15 residues. V was clipped by 5 bases and J by 2 bases, with 16 bases between them. The sample also formed part of further work on T cells expressing NK-cell markers. That work states: A few donors showed these clonotypes also leading the CD3+CD56-NKG2C+ fraction.

V and J are TRBV7-9 and TRBJ2-7; the D gene is possibly TRBD2 (5 bases). Source material: CD8+ T cells sorted from blood. The clonotype comes from a woman younger than 30 in good health. The CDR3 region is CASSQSGLKTYEQYF. CDR3 bases: TGTGCCAGCAGCCAGAGCGGACTCAAGACCTACGAGCAGTACTTC.